These 23 T cell receptor beta chains were sequenced from one sample in a study of beta chain features in type 1 diabetes. Sequencing targeted expressed TCRB transcripts, as all isolated RNA had been reverse transcribed. Clones were read by immunoSEQ multiplex PCR, and TCRdb kept only the in-frame ones, dropping some. This table holds some 900,000 clones, around a sixth found once. What was sequenced was naive CD4+ T cells from blood. All receptors derive from a woman between 18 and 29 years old in good health.

The rearrangement links TRBV6-1 to TRBJ1-2, with TRBD1 matching 12 bases. Germline V gene lookup returns CDR1 MNHNS and CDR2 SASEGT. J lost 8 bases, V lost 6 bases, and 4 bases had no gene match. The CDR3 is 13 amino acids. CDR3 coding DNA: TGTGCCAGCAGAACCGGGACAGGGGGCGGCTACACCTTC. Amino acids: CASRTGTGGGYTF.

V and J are TRBV18 and TRBJ2-6; 11 bases agree with TRBD1. J lost 1 base, V lost 4 bases, and 6 bases had no gene match. The CDR3 extends over 18 amino acids. From germline, CDR1 is KGHSH and CDR2 LQKENI. CDR3 region: CASSRRTGGASGANVLTF. In nucleotides, the CDR3 is TGTGCCAGCTCACGAAGGACAGGGGGCGCTTCTGGGGCCAACGTCCTGACTTTC.

The chain uses TRBV5-1 and TRBJ2-1, with D possibly being TRBD1 or TRBD2 (5 bases each). Germline V lookup: CDR1 SGHRS, CDR2 YFSETQ. This CDR3 spans 14 amino acids. Trimming took 0 bases from V and 2 from J, leaving 6 bases between them. CDR3 in amino acids: CASSLGGAYNEQFF. For the CDR3, the DNA is TGCGCCAGCAGCTTGGGAGGGGCCTACAATGAGCAGTTCTTC.

This clone was detected a few times. V usage is TRBV7-9 and J usage is TRBJ1-5; the match to TRBD1 covers 9 bases. Germline lookup yields CDR1 SEHNR and CDR2 FQNEAQ (reference sequence). The CDR3 runs to 16 residues. Trimming took 3 bases from V and 6 from J; bases not matched to a gene: 9. The CDR3 DNA reads as TGTGCCAGCAGCTTGTCCTCGGGACAGGGCGGTCAGCCCCAGCATTTT. Amino acids: CASSLSSGQGGQPQHF.

This clone was picked up a small number of times. The chain combines TRBV4-2 with TRBJ2-3; D not certain. This CDR3 is 14 amino acids long. The V gene lost 0 bases and the J gene lost 13 bases, with 17 bases spanning the gap. Germline CDR1 reads LGHNA; CDR2 reads YNFKEQ. The CDR3 is CASSQDPPGGPEYF. Here the CDR3 DNA reads TGTGCCAGCAGCCAAGATCCGCCCGGCGGTCCGGAGTATTTT.

V and J are TRBV7-9 and TRBJ2-3; 8 bases agree with TRBD1. The CDR3 contains 15 residues. From germline, CDR1 is SEHNR and CDR2 FQNEAQ (reference sequence). The V gene end was trimmed by 6 bases and the J gene end by 4 bases; junction bases not matched to a gene: 9. The CDR3 DNA reads TGTGCCAGCAGTTCGGGGACAGGCTTATCAGATACGCAGTATTTT. Translation gives CASSSGTGLSDTQYF.

The table lists this clone with a few counts. V usage is TRBV28 and J usage is TRBJ2-7; TRBD1 matches 9 bases. The CDR3 contains 15 residues. Germline loops: CDR1 MDHEN, CDR2 SYDVKM. V lost 5 bases to trimming and J lost 6 bases; unmatched junction nucleotides: 11. CDR3 sequence (DNA): TGTGCCAGCAGTCCAACCGGGACAGGGCTGGGCGAGCAGTACTTC. It is translated as CASSPTGTGLGEQYF.

The rearrangement joins TRBV6-6 to TRBJ2-3; 9 bases are a match to TRBD2. The germline V gene has CDR1 MNHNY and CDR2 SVGAGI (reference sequence). The CDR3 sequence is 16 residues long. The V segment lost 6 bases and the J segment 4 bases; nucleotides outside the gene matches: 11. CDR3 DNA: TGTGCCAGCAGGCGGGGACTAGCTGCAAGGTCAGATACGCAGTATTTT. Translated: CASRRGLAARSDTQYF.

There are a few counts of this clone. The chain employs TRBV5-1 and TRBJ2-7, with 7 nucleotides matching TRBD1. The CDR3 spans 14 residues. Trimming removed 4 bases from V and 1 base from J; junction bases left unmatched: 5. Germline CDR1 is SGHRS and CDR2 is YFSETQ. The CDR3: CASSEGQHSYEQYF. CDR3 in DNA: TGCGCCAGCAGCGAGGGACAGCATTCCTACGAGCAGTACTTC.

The chain is built from TRBV5-4 and TRBJ2-1; D gene uncertain. V was shortened by 0 bases and J by 0 bases, with 7 bases between the two germline ends. CDR3 length equals 15 residues. Germline V CDR1 and CDR2: SGHNT, YYREEE (reference sequence). CDR3 bases: TGTGCCAGCAGCTTGGACAGCCTCTCCTACAATGAGCAGTTCTTC. Amino acids: CASSLDSLSYNEQFF. Looking up the rest from reference TRBV5-4 and TRBJ2-1 gives the full variable domain: ETGVTQSPTHLIKTRGQQVTLRCSSQSGHNTVSWYQQALGQGPQFIFQYYREEENGRGNFPPRFSGLQFPNYSSELNVNALELDDSALYLCASSLDSLSYNEQFFGPGTRLTVL.

A few counts support this clone. This chain uses TRBV9 with TRBJ2-2, with D hard to call. The CDR3 has 17 amino acids. Germline CDR1 is SGDLS and CDR2 is YYNGEE. V was pared by 0 bases and J by 0 bases, with 12 bases between. The CDR3 DNA reads as TGTGCCAGCAGCGTAGAACCCGGACGGGCGAACACCGGGGAGCTGTTTTTT. Amino acids: CASSVEPGRANTGELFF. Full variable domain (missing parts from reference TRBV9 and TRBJ2-2): DSGVTQTPKHLITATGQRVTLRCSPRSGDLSVYWYQQSLDQGLQFLIQYYNGEERAKGNILERFSAQQFPDLHSELNLSSLELGDSALYFCASSVEPGRANTGELFFGEGSRLTVL.

DNA of the CDR3: TGTGCCAGTAGCCCCGGGGTCAGCCTTGGTAATGAAAAACTGTTTTTT. It translates to CASSPGVSLGNEKLFF. The chain joins TRBV19 to TRBJ1-4; D is undetermined. The CDR3 covers 16 residues. Trimming took 6 bases from V and 4 from J, leaving 18 bases between them. Germline CDR1 is LNHDA and CDR2 is SQIVND (reference sequence).

This clone was recorded a few times. The chain joins TRBV10-3 to TRBJ2-1; a weak D match, TRBD1 (6 bases). CDR3 size: 12 residues. V was clipped by 9 bases and J by 6 bases, with 12 bases between them. Per germline, CDR1 ENHRY and CDR2 SYGVKD. CDR3 residues: CAMGQTLNEQFF. CDR3 nucleotide sequence: TGTGCCATGGGACAAACCCTCAATGAGCAGTTCTTC.

This clone has a handful of counts. The chain uses TRBV7-2 and TRBJ2-7; D may be TRBD2 (6 bases). The CDR3 has 15 residues. V was trimmed by 1 base and J by 5 bases, leaving 15 bases between them. Germline V lookup: CDR1 SGHTA, CDR2 FQGNSA. CDR3 coding DNA: TGTGCCAGCAGCTTAGTTCTTTGGGGGGAGGACGAGCAGTACTTC. This codes for CASSLVLWGEDEQYF.

The chain joins TRBV2 to TRBJ2-1, with D maybe TRBD1 (6 bases). Germline V gene sequence: CDR1 SNHLY, CDR2 FYNNEI. Deletions cut 7 bases from V and 4 bases from J, with 11 bases between. There are 13 residues in the CDR3. This CDR3 is CASNREGYNEQFF. DNA of the CDR3: TGTGCCAGCAACAGGGAAGGATACAATGAGCAGTTCTTC.

The chain has TRBV5-6 and TRBJ2-7; TRBD2 matches 8 bases. Germline V gives CDR1 SGHDT, CDR2 YYEEEE. V lost 4 bases and J lost 4; bases outside the gene matches: 13. The CDR3 has 16 residues. The CDR3 bases are TGTGCCAGCAGCCCACGGGGGAGCGGGAGCTTTTACGAGCAGTACTTC. Protein product: CASSPRGSGSFYEQYF.

The chain is built from TRBV28 and TRBJ2-6; the match to TRBD2 covers 8 bases. Germline CDR1 MDHEN, CDR2 SYDVKM. The CDR3 totals 15 residues. Germline trimming cut 8 bases from V and 2 bases from J; bases unmatched to any gene: 5. The CDR3 bases are TGTGCCAGCTGTACCGGGGGGGCTGGGGCCAACGTCCTGACTTTC. It encodes CASCTGGAGANVLTF.

The sample holds one count of this clone. The gene calls are TRBV6-5 and TRBJ2-2; 7 bases agree with TRBD2. The CDR3 length is 13 residues. V lost 8 bases and J lost 2; bases outside the gene matches: 2. Germline assignment: CDR1 MNHEY and CDR2 SVGAGI. CDR3 sequence: CASRGVNTGELFF. For the CDR3, the DNA is TGTGCCAGCCGGGGGGTAAACACCGGGGAGCTGTTTTTT.

The V gene is TRBV5-4, the J gene TRBJ2-7; TRBD1 agrees at 7 bases. V shed 3 bases and J 2 bases; nucleotides not matched to a gene: 11. Germline V gene data show CDR1 as SGHNT and CDR2 as YYREEE (reference sequence). The CDR3 is 16 residues long. CDR3 loop: CASSWTGKQNPYEQYF. For the CDR3, the DNA is TGTGCCAGCAGCTGGACAGGAAAACAAAATCCCTACGAGCAGTACTTC.

The rearrangement joins TRBV15 to TRBJ2-1, with 13 bases identical to TRBD2. This CDR3 region has 15 residues. Looked up from germline, CDR1 is LNHNV and CDR2 is YYDKDF (reference sequence). V gave up 5 bases and J gave up 4 bases; unmatched junction bases: 2. This CDR3 reads CATSAGLAGYNEQFF. The DNA of the CDR3 is TGTGCCACCAGCGCGGGACTAGCGGGGTACAATGAGCAGTTCTTC.

This clone was observed a few times. The V and J genes are TRBV7-2 and TRBJ2-1, with D unclear. V lost 8 bases and J 7 bases, leaving 9 bases between the germline ends. The germline V gene encodes CDR1 SGHTA and CDR2 FQGNSA. There are 11 residues in the CDR3. CDR3: CASGAWNEQFF. In nucleotides, the CDR3 is TGTGCCAGCGGCGCGTGGAATGAGCAGTTCTTC. Full variable domain (rest looked up from reference TRBV7-2 and TRBJ2-1): GAGVSQSPSNKVTEKGKDVELRCDPISGHTALYWYRQSLGQGLEFLIYFQGNSAPDKSGLPSDRFSAERTGGSVSTLTIQRTQQEDSAVYLCASGAWNEQFFGPGTRLTVL.

The rearrangement uses TRBV7-8 and TRBJ2-1, with a weak D call TRBD2 (5 bases). Germline V gene lookup returns CDR1 SGHVS and CDR2 FQNEAQ. The CDR3 has 19 residues. V lost 0 bases to trimming and J lost 0 bases, with 18 bases between them. This CDR3 reads CASSLASRASRASYNEQFF. CDR3 DNA: TGTGCCAGCAGCTTAGCTTCGCGGGCTAGCCGAGCCTCCTACAATGAGCAGTTCTTC.

This chain links TRBV11-2 with TRBJ1-4; no clear D. CDR3 length equals 14 residues. V lost 1 base to trimming and J lost 14 bases, with 17 bases between them. Germline CDR1 reads SGHAT; CDR2 reads FQNNGV. The CDR3 nucleotides read TGTGCCAGCAGCTTAGTGCACGGAAGGGCTACCCTGTTTTTT. Translated: CASSLVHGRATLFF.